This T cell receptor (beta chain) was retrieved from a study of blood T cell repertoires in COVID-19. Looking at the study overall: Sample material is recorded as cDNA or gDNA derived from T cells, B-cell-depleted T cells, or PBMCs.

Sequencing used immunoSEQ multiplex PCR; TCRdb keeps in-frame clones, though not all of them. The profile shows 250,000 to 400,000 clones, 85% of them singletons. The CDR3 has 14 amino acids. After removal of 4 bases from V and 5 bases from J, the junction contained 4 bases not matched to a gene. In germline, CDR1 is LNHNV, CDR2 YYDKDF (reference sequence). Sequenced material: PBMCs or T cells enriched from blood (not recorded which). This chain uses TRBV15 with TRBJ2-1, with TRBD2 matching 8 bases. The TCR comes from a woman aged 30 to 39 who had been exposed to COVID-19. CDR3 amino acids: CATSKERENNEQFF. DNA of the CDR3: TGTGCCACCAGCAAGGAGCGGGAGAACAATGAGCAGTTCTTC.